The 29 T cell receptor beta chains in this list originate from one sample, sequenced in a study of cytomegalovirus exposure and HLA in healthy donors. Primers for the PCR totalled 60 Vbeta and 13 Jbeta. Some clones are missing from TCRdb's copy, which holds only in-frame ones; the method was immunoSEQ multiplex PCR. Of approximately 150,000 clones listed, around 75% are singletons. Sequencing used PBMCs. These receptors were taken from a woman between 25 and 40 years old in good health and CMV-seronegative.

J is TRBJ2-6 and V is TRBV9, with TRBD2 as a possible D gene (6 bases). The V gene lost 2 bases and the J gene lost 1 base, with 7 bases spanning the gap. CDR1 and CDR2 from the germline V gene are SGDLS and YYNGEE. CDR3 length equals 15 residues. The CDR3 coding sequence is TGTGCCAGCAGCGTTGGAGGGTCTGGGGCCAACGTCCTGACTTTC. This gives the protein CASSVGGSGANVLTF. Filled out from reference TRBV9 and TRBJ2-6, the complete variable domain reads DSGVTQTPKHLITATGQRVTLRCSPRSGDLSVYWYQQSLDQGLQFLIQYYNGEERAKGNILERFSAQQFPDLHSELNLSSLELGDSALYFCASSVGGSGANVLTFGAGSRLTVL.

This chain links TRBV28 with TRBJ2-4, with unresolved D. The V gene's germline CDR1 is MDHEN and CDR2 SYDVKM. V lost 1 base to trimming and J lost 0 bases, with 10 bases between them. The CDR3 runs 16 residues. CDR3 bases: TGTGCCAGCAGTTTATACTCGGAGATAGCCAAAAACATTCAGTACTTC. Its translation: CASSLYSEIAKNIQYF. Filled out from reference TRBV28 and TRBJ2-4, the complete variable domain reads DVKVTQSSRYLVKRTGEKVFLECVQDMDHENMFWYRQDPGLGLRLIYFSYDVKMKEKGDIPEGYSVSREKKERFSLILESASTNQTSMYLCASSLYSEIAKNIQYFGAGTRLSVL.

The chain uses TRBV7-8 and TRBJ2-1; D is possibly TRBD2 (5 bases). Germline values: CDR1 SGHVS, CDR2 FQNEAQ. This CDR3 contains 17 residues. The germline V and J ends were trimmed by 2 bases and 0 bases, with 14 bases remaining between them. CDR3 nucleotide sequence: TGTGCCAGCAGCTTACGAGAGGGAAAGAGCTCCTACAATGAGCAGTTCTTC. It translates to CASSLREGKSSYNEQFF.

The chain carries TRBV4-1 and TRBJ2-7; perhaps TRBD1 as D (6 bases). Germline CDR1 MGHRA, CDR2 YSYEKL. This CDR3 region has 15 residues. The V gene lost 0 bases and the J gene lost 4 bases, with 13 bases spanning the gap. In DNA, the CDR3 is TGCGCCAGCAGCCAAGATAATACAGGGTGGTACGAGCAGTACTTC. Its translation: CASSQDNTGWYEQYF.

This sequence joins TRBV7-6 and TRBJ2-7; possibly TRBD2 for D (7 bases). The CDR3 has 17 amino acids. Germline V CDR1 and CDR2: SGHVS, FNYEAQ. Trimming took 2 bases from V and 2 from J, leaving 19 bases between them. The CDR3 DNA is TGTGCCAGCAGCTTATGGCCTCGGGGGGCGCGCCCCTACGAGCAGTACTTC. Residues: CASSLWPRGARPYEQYF.

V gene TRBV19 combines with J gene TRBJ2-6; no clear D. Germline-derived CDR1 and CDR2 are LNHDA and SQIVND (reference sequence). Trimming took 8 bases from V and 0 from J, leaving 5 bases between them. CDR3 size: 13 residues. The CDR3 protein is CASSSSGANVLTF. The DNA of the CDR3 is TGTGCCAGTTCATCCTCTGGGGCCAACGTCCTGACTTTC.

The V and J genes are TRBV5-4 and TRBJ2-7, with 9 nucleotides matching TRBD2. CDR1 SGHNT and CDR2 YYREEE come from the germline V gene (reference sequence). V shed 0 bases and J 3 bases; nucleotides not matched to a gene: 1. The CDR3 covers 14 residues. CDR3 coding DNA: TGTGCCAGCAGCTTGGTTAGCGGGAGCTACGAGCAGTACTTC. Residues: CASSLVSGSYEQYF.

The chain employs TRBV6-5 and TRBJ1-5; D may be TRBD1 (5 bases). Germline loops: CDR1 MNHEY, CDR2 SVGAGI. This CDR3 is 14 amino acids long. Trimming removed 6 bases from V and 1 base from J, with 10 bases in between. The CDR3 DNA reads TGTGCCAGCAGGCAAACAGGAAGCAATCAGCCCCAGCATTTT. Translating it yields CASRQTGSNQPQHF.

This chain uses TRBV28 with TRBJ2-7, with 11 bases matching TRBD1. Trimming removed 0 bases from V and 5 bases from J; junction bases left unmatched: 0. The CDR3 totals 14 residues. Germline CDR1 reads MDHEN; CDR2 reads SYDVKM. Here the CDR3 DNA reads TGTGCCAGCAGTTTATGGGACAGGGGGCACGAGCAGTACTTC. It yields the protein CASSLWDRGHEQYF.

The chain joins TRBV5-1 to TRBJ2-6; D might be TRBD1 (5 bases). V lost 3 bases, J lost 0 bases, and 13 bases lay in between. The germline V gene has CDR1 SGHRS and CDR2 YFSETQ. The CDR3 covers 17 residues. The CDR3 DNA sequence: TGCGCCAGCAGCTCTGGACACGCGAGCTCTGGGGCCAACGTCCTGACTTTC. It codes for CASSSGHASSGANVLTF.

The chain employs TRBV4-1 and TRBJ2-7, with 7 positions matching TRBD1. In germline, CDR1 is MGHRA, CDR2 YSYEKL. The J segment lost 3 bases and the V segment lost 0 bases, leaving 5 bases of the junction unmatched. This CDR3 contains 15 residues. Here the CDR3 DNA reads TGCGCCAGCAGCCAAGATCTGGGACAGTACTACGAGCAGTACTTC. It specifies CASSQDLGQYYEQYF.

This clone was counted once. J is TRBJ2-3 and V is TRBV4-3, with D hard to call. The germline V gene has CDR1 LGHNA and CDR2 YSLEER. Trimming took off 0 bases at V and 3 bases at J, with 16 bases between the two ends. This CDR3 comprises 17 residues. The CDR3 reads CASSQDGDPSLTDTQYF. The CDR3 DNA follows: TGCGCCAGCAGCCAAGATGGAGACCCCTCGTTGACAGATACGCAGTATTTT.

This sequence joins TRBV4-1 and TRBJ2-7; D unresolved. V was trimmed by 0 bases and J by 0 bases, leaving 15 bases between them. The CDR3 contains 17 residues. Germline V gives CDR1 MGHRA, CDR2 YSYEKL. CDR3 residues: CASSQDASSGLSYEQYF. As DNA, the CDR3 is TGCGCCAGCAGCCAAGATGCATCGTCAGGTCTCTCCTACGAGCAGTACTTC.

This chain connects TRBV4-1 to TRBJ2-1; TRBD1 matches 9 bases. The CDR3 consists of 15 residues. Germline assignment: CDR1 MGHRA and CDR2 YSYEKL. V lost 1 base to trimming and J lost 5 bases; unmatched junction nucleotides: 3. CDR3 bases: TGCGCCAGCAGCCAAGGACAGGGGGGAAACAATGAGCAGTTCTTC. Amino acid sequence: CASSQGQGGNNEQFF.

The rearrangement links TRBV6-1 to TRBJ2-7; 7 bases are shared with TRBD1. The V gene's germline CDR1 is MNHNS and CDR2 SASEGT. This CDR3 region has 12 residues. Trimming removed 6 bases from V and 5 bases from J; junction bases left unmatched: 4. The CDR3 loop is CASSNRGHEQYF. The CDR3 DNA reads TGTGCCAGCAGCAACAGGGGTCACGAGCAGTACTTC.

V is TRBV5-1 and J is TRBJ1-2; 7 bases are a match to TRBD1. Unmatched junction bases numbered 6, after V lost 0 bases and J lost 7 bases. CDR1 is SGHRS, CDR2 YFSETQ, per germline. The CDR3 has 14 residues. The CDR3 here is CASSLATGVRGYTF. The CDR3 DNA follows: TGCGCCAGCAGCTTGGCTACAGGGGTGCGTGGCTACACCTTC.

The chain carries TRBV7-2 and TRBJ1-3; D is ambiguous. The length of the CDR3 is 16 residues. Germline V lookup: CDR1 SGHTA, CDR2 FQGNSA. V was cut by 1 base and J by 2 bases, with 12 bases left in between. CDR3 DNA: TGTGCCAGCAGCTTAGAACCCGGTAATACTGGAAACACCATATATTTT. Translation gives CASSLEPGNTGNTIYF.

In nucleotides, the CDR3 is TGTGCCAGTAGTCCGGGACAGGGGGCGGCTGGAAACACCATATATTTT. Amino acids: CASSPGQGAAGNTIYF. The J gene is TRBJ1-3, the V gene TRBV19; TRBD1 agrees at 12 bases. Trimming cost V 5 bases and J 2 bases; bases outside gene matches: 4. CDR1 is LNHDA and CDR2 is SQIVND in the germline V gene (reference sequence). This CDR3 has 16 residues.

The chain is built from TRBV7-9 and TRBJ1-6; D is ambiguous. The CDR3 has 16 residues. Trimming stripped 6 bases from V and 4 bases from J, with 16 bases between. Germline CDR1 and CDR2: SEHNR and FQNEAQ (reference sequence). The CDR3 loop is CASSPSGGAYNSPLHF. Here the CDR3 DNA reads TGTGCCAGCAGTCCCTCCGGTGGAGCTTATAATTCACCCCTCCACTTT. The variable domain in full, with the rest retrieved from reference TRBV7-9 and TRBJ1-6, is DTGVSQNPRHKITKRGQNVTFRCDPISEHNRLYWYRQTLGQGPEFLTYFQNEAQLEKSRLLSDRFSAERPKGSFSTLEIQRTEQGDSAMYLCASSPSGGAYNSPLHFGNGTRLTVT.

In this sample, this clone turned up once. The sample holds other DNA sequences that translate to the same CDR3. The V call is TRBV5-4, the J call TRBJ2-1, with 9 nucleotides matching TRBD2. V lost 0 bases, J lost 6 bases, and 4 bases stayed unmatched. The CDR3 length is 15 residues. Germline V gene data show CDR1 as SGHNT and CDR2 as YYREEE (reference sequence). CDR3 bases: TGTGCCAGCAGCTTGGGCGGGGGGGCGTTCAATGAGCAGTTCTTC. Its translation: CASSLGGGAFNEQFF.

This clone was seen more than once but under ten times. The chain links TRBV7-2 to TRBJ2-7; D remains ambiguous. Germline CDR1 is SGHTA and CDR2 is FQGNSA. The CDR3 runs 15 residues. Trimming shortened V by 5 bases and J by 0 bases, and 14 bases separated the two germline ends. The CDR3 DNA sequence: TGTGCCAGCAGCGCATATGCCCGCTACTCCTACGAGCAGTACTTC. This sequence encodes CASSAYARYSYEQYF.

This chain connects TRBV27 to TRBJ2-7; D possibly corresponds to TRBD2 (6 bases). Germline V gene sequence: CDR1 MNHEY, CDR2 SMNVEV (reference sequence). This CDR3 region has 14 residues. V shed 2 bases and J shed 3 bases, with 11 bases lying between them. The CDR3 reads CASSLGRTNYEQYF. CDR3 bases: TGTGCCAGCAGTTTAGGGAGGACTAACTACGAGCAGTACTTC.

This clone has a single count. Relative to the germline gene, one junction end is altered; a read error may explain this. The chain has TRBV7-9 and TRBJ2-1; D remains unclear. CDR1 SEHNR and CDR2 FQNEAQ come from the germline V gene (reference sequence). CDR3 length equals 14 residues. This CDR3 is CSSLPTPFTAEQFF. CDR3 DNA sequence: TGTTCCAGTCTGCCAACCCCCTTTACCGCGGAGCAGTTCTTC.

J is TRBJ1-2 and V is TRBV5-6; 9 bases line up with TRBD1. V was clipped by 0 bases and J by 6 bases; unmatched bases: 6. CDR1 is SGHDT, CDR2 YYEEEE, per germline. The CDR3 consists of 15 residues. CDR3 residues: CASSLAGDRVHGYTF. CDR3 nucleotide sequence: TGTGCCAGCAGCTTGGCGGGGGACAGGGTACATGGCTACACCTTC.

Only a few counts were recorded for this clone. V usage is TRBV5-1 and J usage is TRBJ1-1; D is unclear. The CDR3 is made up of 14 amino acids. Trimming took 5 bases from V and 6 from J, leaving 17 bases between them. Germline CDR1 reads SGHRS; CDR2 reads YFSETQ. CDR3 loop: CASRFLQVSSEAFF. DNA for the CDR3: TGCGCCAGCAGATTCCTCCAGGTCTCCTCTGAAGCTTTCTTT.

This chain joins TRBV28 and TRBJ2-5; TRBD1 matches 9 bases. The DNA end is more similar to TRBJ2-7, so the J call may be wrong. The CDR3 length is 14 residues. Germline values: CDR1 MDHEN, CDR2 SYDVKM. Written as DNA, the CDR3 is TGTGCCAGCAGAAATACAGGGGGCATCTACGAGCAGTACTTC. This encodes CASRNTGGIYEQYF.

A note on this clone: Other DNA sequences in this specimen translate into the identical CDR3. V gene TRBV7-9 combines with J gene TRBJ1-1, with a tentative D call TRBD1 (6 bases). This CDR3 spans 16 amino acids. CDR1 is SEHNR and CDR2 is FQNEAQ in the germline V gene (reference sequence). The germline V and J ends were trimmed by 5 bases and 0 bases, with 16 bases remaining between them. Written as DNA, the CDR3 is TGTGCCAGCAGCCTGGGACATCCAACTATGAACACTGAAGCTTTCTTT. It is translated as CASSLGHPTMNTEAFF.

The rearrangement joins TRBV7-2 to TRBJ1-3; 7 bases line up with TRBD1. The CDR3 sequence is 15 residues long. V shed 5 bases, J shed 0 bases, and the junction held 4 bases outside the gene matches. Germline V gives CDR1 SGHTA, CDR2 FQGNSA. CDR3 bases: TGTGCCAGCAGCGCGGGACAGATCTCTGGAAACACCATATATTTT. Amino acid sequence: CASSAGQISGNTIYF.

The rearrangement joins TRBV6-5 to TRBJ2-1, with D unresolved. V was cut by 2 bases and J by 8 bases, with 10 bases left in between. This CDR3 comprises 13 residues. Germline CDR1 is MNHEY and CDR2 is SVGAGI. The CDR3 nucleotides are TGTGCCAGCAGTTACACCGGGTGGGATGAGCAGTTCTTC. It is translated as CASSYTGWDEQFF.